This record looks at one T cell receptor beta chain sequence and its context. This sample is part of a study of blood T cell repertoires in COVID-19. Study-wide context: Samples taken during acute and convalescent COVID-19 were collected in the United States, Italy and Spain. The analysed material was cDNA or gDNA that came from T cells, B-cell-depleted T cells, or PBMCs.

Per the original methods: Reference gene primer amplification gave estimated nucleated cell counts. The method was immunoSEQ multiplex PCR; TCRdb's version includes in-frame clones alone and lacks a portion of them. That table gives V, J and clone size, and the DNA gave D and trimming. The sample yields about 76,000 clones, less than 95% seen once. The CDR3 length is 14 residues. Losses at the gene ends were 4 bases for V and 6 bases for J; bases not matched to a gene: 4. Germline V gives CDR1 SGHRS, CDR2 YFSETQ. The specimen sequenced was peripheral blood. This receptor was obtained from a woman in her fifties or sixties in a cohort sampled during active COVID-19. This chain links TRBV5-1 with TRBJ2-2; 9 nucleotides agree with TRBD2. CDR3 residues: CASSVGTSSGELFF. The CDR3 region has the DNA TGCGCCAGCAGCGTAGGGACTAGCTCCGGGGAGCTGTTTTTT.